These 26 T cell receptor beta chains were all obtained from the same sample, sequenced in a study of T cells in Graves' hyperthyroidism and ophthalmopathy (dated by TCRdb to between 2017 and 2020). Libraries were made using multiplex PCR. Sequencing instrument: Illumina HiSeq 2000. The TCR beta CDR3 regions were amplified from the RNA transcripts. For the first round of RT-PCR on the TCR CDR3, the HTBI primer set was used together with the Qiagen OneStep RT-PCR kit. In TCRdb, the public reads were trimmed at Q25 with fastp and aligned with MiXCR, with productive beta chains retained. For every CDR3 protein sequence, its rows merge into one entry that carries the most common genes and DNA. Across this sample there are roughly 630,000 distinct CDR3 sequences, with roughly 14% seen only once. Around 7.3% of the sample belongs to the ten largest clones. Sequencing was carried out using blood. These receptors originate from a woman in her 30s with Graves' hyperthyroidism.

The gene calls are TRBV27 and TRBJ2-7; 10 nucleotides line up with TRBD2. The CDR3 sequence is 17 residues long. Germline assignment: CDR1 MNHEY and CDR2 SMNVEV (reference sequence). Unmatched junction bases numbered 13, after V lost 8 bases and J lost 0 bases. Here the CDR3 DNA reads TGTGCCAGCCGATCGCTAGCGGGAGATTGGAGCTCCTACGAGCAGTACTTC. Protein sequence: CASRSLAGDWSSYEQYF.

Here the CDR3 reads CASSQTMGEEAGANVLTF. The CDR3 bases are TGCGCCAGCAGCCAGACTATGGGGGAGGAAGCTGGGGCCAACGTCCTGACTTTC. This chain connects TRBV4-1 to TRBJ2-6; a possible D gene is TRBD2 (6 bases). Germline CDR1 is MGHRA and CDR2 is YSYEKL. This CDR3 comprises 18 residues. V lost 3 bases and J 2 bases, leaving 17 bases between the germline ends.

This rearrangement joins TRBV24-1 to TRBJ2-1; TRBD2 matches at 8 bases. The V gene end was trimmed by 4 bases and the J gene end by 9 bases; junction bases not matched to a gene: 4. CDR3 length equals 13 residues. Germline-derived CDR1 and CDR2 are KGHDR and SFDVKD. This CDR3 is CATSEISGGEQFF. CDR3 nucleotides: TGTGCCACCAGTGAAATCAGCGGGGGTGAGCAGTTCTTC.

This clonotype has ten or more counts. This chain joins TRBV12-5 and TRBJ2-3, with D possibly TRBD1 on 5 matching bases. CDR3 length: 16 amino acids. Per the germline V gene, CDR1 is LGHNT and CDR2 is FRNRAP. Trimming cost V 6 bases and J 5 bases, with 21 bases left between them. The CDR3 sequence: CASGPSFVGLQDTQYF. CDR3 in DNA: TGTGCTAGTGGACCCTCATTTGTGGGGCTCCAAGATACGCAGTATTTT.

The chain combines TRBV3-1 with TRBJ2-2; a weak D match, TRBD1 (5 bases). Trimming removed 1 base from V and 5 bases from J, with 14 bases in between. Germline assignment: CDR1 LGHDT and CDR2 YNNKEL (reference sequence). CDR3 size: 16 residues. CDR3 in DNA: TGTGCCAGCAGCCAAGGGGTAGGGGCGCAAACCGGGGAGCTGTTTTTT. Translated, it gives CASSQGVGAQTGELFF.

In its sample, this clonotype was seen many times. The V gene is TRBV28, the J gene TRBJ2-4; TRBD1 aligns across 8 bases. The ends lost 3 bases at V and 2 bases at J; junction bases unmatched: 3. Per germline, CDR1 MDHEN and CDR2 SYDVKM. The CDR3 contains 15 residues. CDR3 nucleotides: TGTGCCAGCAGTTTTCAGGGGGCGTCCAAAAACATTCAGTACTTC. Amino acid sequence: CASSFQGASKNIQYF. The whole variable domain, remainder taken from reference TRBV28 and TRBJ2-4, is DVKVTQSSRYLVKRTGEKVFLECVQDMDHENMFWYRQDPGLGLRLIYFSYDVKMKEKGDIPEGYSVSREKKERFSLILESASTNQTSMYLCASSFQGASKNIQYFGAGTRLSVL.

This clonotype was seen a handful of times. The CDR3 sequence: CASSLDSFAQFF. The CDR3 region has the DNA TGCGCCAGCAGCTTGGATTCCTTCGCGCAGTTCTTC. This chain connects TRBV5-1 to TRBJ2-1; no firm D call. V lost 0 bases and J 12 bases, leaving 10 bases between the germline ends. The length of the CDR3 is 12 residues. Germline CDR1 reads SGHRS; CDR2 reads YFSETQ.

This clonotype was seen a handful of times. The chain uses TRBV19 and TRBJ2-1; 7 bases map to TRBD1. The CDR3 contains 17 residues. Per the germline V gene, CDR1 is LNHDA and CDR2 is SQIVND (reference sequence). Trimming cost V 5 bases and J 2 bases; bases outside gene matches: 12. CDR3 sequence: CASSDPGRRGPYNEQFF. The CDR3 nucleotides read TGTGCCAGTAGTGACCCGGGCCGAAGGGGGCCCTACAATGAGCAGTTCTTC. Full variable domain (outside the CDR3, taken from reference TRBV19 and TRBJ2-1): DGGITQSPKYLFRKEGQNVTLSCEQNLNHDAMYWYRQDPGQGLRLIYYSQIVNDFQKGDIAEGYSVSREKKESFPLTVTSAQKNPTAFYLCASSDPGRRGPYNEQFFGPGTRLTVL.

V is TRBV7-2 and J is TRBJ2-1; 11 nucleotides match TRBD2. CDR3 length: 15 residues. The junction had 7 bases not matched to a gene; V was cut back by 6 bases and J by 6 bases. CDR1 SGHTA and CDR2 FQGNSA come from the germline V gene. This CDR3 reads CASRLTSGSPNEQFF. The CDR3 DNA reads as TGTGCCAGCAGACTTACTAGCGGGAGCCCCAATGAGCAGTTCTTC.

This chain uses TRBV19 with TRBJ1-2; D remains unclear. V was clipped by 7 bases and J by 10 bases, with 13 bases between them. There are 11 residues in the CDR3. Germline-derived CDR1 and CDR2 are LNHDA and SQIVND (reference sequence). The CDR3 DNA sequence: TGTGCCAGTAAAGTCGGGTTTTCCTACACCTTC. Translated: CASKVGFSYTF.

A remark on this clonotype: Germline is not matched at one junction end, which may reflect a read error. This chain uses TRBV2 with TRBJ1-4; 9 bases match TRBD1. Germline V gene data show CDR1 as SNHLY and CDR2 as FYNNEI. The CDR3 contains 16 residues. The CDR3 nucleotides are TGTGCCAGCAGTGAATCCCGGACAGGGGCTAATGAAAGACTGTTTTTT. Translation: CASSESRTGANERLFF.

CDR3 DNA: TGTGCCAGCACTTACTCTCGGGGGGGCTCCTACAATGAGCAGTTCTTC. It specifies CASTYSRGGSYNEQFF. This sequence joins TRBV12-3 or TRBV12-4 and TRBJ2-1; 8 nucleotides agree with TRBD2. The CDR3 contains 16 residues. Losses at the gene ends were 7 bases for V and 0 bases for J; bases not matched to a gene: 8.

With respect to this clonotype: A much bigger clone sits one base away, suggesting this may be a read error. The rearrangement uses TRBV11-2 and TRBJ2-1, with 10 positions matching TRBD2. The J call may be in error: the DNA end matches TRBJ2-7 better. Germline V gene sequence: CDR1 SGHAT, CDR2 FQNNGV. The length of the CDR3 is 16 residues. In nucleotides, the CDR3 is TGTGCCAGCAGCCCATCTAGCGGGAGCTTTCACAATGAGCAGTACTTC. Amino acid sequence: CASSPSSGSFHNEQYF.

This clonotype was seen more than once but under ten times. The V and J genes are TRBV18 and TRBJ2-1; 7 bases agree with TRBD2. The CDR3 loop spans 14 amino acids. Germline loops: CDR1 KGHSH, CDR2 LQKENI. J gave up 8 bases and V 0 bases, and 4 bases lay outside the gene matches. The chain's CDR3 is CASSPPAGDYEQFF. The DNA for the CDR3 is TGTGCCAGCTCACCACCGGCGGGAGACTATGAGCAGTTCTTC.

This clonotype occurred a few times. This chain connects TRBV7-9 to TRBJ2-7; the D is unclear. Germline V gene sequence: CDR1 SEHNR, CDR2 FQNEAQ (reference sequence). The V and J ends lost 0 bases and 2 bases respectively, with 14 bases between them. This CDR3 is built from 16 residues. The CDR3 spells CASSLAGILGPYEQYF. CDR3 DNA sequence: TGTGCCAGCAGCTTAGCAGGGATCCTGGGCCCCTACGAGCAGTACTTC.

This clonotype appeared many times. The CDR3 loop reads CASSQRLAGVEETQYF. The CDR3, as DNA: TGTGCCAGCAGCCAGCGACTAGCGGGAGTAGAAGAGACCCAGTACTTC. V usage is TRBV3-1 and J usage is TRBJ2-5; 12 bases align to TRBD2. This CDR3 has 16 residues. Trimming removed 3 bases from V and 3 bases from J; junction bases left unmatched: 5. Germline V gene sequence: CDR1 LGHDT, CDR2 YNNKEL (reference sequence).

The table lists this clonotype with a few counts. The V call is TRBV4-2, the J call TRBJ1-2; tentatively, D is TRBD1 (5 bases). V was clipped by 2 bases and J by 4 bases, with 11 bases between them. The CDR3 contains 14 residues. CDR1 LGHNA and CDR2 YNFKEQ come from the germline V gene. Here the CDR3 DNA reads TGTGCCAGCAGCCAATCCCGACAGAGCTATGGCTACACCTTC. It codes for CASSQSRQSYGYTF.

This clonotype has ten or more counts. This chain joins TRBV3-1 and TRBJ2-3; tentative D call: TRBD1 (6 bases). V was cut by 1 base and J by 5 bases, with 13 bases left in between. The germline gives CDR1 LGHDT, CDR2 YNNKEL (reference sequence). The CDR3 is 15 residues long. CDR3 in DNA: TGTGCCAGCAGCCAAGCAGGGGTTCATGGAGATACGCAGTATTTT. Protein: CASSQAGVHGDTQYF.

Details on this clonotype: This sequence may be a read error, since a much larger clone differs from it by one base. The CDR3 sequence is CAWKGPSSYNEQFF. The DNA for the CDR3 is TGTGCCTGGAAGGGACCGAGCTCCTACAATGAGCAGTTCTTC. The V call is TRBV30, the J call TRBJ2-1, with D perhaps matching TRBD1 or TRBD2 (5 bases each). The CDR3 runs 14 residues. The germline V gene encodes CDR1 GTSNPN and CDR2 SVGIG (reference sequence). V lost 4 bases and J 0 bases, leaving 10 bases between the germline ends.

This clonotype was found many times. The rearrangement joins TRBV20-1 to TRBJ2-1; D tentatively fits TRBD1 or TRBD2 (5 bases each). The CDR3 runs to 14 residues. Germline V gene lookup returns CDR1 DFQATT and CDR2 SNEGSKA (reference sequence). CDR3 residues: CRGTTTTSYNEQFF. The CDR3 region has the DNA TGCAGGGGGACCACGACGACCTCCTACAATGAGCAGTTCTTC.

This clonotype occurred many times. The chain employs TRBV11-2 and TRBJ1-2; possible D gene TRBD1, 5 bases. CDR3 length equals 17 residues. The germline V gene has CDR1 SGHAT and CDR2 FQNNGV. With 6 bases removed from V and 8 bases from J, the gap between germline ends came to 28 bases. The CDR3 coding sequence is TGTGCCAGCAGACATGCCCTCGGGGGAGGACGGATTGAGGGCTACACCTTC. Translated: CASRHALGGGRIEGYTF.

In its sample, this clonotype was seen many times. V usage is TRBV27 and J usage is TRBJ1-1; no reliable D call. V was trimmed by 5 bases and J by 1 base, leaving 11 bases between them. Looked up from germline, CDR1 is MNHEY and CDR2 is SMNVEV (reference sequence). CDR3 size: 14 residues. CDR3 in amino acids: CASSAVQTNTEAFF. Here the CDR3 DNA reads TGTGCCAGCAGTGCCGTACAGACGAACACTGAAGCTTTCTTT.

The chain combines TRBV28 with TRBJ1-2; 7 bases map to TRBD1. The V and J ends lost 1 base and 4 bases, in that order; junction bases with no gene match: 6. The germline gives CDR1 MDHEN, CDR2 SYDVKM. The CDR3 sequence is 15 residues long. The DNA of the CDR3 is TGTGCCAGCAGTTTATCCACAGGGGTCGGCTATGGCTACACCTTC. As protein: CASSLSTGVGYGYTF.

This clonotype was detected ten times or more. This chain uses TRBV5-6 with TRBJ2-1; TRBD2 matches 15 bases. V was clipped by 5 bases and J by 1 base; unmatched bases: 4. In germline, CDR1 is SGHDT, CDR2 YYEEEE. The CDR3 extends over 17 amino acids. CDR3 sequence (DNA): TGTGCCAGCAGGCGGACTAGCGGGAGGGGGTCCTACAATGAGCAGTTCTTC. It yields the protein CASRRTSGRGSYNEQFF.

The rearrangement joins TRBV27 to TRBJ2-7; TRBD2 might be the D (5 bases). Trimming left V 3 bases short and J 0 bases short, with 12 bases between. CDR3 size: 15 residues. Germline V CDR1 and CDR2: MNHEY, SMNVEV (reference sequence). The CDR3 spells CASSFLGGSSYEQYF. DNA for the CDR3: TGTGCCAGCAGTTTTTTAGGAGGCAGCTCCTACGAGCAGTACTTC.

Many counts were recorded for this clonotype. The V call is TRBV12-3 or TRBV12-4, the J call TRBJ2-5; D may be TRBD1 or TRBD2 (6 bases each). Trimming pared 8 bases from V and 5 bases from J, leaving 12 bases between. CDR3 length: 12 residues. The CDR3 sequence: CASGLGGETQYF. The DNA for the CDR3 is TGTGCCAGCGGGTTAGGGGGGGAGACCCAGTACTTC.